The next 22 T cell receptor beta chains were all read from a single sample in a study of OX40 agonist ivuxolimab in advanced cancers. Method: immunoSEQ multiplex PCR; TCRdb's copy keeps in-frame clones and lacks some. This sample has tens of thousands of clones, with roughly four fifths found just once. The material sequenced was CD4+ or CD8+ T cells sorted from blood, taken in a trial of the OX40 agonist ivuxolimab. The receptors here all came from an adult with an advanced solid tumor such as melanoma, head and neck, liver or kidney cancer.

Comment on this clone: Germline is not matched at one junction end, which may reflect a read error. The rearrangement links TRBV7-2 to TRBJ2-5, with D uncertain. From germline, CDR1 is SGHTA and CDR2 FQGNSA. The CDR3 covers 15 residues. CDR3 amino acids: CAGSPRSLTGETQYF. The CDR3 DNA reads TGTGCCGGCAGCCCTAGGAGCTTGACGGGAGAGACCCAGTACTTC.

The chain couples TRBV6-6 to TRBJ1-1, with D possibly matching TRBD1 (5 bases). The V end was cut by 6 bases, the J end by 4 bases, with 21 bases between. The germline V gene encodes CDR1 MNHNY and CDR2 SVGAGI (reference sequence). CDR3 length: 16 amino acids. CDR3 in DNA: TGTGCCAGCAGCACCCGCCCGGGGACCCGGGGCACTGAAGCTTTCTTT. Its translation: CASSTRPGTRGTEAFF.

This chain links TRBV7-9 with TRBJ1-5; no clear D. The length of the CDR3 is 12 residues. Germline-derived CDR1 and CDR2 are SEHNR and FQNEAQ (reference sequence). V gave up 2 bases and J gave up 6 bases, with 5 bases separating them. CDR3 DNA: TGTGCCAGCAGCTTATTAGGTCAGCCCCAGCATTTT. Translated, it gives CASSLLGQPQHF. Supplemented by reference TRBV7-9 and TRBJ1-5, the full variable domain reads DTGVSQNPRHKITKRGQNVTFRCDPISEHNRLYWYRQTLGQGPEFLTYFQNEAQLEKSRLLSDRFSAERPKGSFSTLEIQRTEQGDSAMYLCASSLLGQPQHFGDGTRLSIL.

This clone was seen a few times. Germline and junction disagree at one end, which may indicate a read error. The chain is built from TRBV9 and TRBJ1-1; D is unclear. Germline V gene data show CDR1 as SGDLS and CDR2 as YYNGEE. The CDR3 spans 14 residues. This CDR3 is CASRVALDSTEAFF. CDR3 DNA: TGTGCCAGCAGAGTAGCCTTGGACTCCACTGAAGCTTTCTTT. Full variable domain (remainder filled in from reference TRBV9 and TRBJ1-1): DSGVTQTPKHLITATGQRVTLRCSPRSGDLSVYWYQQSLDQGLQFLIQYYNGEERAKGNILERFSAQQFPDLHSELNLSSLELGDSALYFCASRVALDSTEAFFGQGTRLTVV.

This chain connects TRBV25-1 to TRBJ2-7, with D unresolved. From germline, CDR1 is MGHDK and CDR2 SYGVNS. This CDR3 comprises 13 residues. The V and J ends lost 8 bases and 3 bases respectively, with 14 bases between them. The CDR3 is CASETPNSYEQYF. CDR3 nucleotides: TGTGCCAGCGAAACCCCCAATAGCTACGAGCAGTACTTC.

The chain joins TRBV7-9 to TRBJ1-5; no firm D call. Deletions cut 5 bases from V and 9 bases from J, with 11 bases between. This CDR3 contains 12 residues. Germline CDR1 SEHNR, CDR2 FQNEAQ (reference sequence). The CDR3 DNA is TGTGCCAGCAGCCCCCCTTCTGGGCCCCAGCATTTT. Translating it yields CASSPPSGPQHF.

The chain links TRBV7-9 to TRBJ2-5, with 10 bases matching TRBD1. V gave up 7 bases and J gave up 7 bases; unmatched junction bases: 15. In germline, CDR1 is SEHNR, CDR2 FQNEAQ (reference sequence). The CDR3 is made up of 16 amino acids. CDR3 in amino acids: CASMVGQGSPGGTQYF. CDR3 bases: TGTGCCAGCATGGTGGGACAGGGGTCCCCCGGTGGGACCCAGTACTTC.

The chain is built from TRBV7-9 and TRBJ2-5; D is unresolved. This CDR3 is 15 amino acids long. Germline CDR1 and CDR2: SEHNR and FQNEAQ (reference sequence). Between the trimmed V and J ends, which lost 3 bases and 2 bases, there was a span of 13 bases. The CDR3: CASSFGNGPQETQYF. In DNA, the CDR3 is TGTGCCAGCAGCTTCGGTAATGGCCCGCAAGAGACCCAGTACTTC.

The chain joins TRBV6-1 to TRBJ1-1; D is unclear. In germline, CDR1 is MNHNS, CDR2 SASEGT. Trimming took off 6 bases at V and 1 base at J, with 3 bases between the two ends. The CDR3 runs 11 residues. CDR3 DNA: TGTGCCAGCAGAGAGAACACTGAAGCTTTCTTT. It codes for CASRENTEAFF.

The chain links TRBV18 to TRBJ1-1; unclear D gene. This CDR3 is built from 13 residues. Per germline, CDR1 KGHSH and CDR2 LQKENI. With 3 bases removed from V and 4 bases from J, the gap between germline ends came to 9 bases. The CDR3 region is CASSPIESTEAFF. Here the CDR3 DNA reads TGTGCCAGCTCACCCATAGAAAGCACTGAAGCTTTCTTT.

CDR3 nucleotide sequence: TGTGCCAGCACCCCGATGAACGTATACACTGAAGCTTTCTTT. The encoded protein is CASTPMNVYTEAFF. The chain combines TRBV28 with TRBJ1-1; D remains ambiguous. The CDR3 contains 14 residues. Trimming took 7 bases from V and 3 from J, leaving 15 bases between them. The germline CDR1 and CDR2 sequences are MDHEN and SYDVKM. Variable domain in full (rest from reference TRBV28 and TRBJ1-1): DVKVTQSSRYLVKRTGEKVFLECVQDMDHENMFWYRQDPGLGLRLIYFSYDVKMKEKGDIPEGYSVSREKKERFSLILESASTNQTSMYLCASTPMNVYTEAFFGQGTRLTVV.

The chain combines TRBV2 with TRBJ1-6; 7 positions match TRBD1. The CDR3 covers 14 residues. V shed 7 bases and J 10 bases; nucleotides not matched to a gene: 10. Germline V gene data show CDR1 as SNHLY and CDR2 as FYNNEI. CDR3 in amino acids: CASKKEQGNSPLHF. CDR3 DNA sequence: TGTGCCAGCAAAAAAGAACAGGGGAACTCACCCCTCCACTTT.

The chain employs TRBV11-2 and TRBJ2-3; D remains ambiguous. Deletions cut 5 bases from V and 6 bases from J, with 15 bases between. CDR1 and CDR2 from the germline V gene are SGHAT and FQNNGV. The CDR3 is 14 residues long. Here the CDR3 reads CASSPGGRIDTQYF. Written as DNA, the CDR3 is TGTGCCAGCAGCCCCGGTGGCCGCATCGATACGCAGTATTTT.

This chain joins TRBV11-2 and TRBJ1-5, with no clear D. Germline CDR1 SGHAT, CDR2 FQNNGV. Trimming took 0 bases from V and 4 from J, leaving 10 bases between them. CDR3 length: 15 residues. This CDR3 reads CASSLDSGGNQPQHF. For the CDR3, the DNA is TGTGCCAGCAGCTTAGATTCGGGAGGGAATCAGCCCCAGCATTTT. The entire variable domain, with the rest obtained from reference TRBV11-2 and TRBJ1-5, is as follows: EAGVAQSPRYKIIEKRQSVAFWCNPISGHATLYWYQQILGQGPKLLIQFQNNGVVDDSQLPKDRFSAERLKGVDSTLKIQPAKLEDSAVYLCASSLDSGGNQPQHFGDGTRLSIL.

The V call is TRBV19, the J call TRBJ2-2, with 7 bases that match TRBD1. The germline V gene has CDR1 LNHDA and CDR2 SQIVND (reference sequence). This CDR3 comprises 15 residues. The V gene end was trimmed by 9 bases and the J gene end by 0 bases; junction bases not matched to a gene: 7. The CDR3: CASRRTGSNTGELFF. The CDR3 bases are TGTGCCAGCCGCCGGACAGGATCGAACACCGGGGAGCTGTTTTTT.

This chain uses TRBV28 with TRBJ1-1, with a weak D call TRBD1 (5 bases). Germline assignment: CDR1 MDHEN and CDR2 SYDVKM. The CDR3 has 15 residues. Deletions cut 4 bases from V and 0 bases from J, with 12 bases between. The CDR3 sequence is CASSSSGGVNTEAFF. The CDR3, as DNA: TGTGCCAGCAGTTCATCGGGGGGGGTGAACACTGAAGCTTTCTTT.

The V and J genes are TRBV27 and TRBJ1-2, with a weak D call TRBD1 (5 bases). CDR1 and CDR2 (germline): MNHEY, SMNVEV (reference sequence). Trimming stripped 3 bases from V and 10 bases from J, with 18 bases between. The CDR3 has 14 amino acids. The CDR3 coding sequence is TGTGCCAGCAGTTTGGGGGGGATTCCCGCAGACTACACCTTC. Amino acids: CASSLGGIPADYTF.

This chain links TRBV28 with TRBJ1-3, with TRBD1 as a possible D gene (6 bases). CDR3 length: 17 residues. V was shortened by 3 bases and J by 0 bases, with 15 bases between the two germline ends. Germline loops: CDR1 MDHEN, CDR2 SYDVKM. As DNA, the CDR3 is TGTGCCAGCAGTTTGGGGGCCACCGTAAGCTCTGGAAACACCATATATTTT. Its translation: CASSLGATVSSGNTIYF.

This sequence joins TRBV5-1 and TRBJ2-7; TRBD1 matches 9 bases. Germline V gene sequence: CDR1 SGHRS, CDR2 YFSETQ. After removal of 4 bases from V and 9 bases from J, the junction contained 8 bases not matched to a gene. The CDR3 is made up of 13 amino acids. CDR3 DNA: TGCGCCAGCAGCCCGGGACAGGGTTGGGGGCAGTACTTC. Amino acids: CASSPGQGWGQYF.

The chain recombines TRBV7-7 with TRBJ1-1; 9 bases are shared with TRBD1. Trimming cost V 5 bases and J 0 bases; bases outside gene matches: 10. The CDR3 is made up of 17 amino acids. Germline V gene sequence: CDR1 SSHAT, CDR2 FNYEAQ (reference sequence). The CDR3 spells CASSRVPGQGMNTEAFF. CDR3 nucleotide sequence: TGTGCCAGCAGCCGAGTCCCGGGACAGGGAATGAACACTGAAGCTTTCTTT.

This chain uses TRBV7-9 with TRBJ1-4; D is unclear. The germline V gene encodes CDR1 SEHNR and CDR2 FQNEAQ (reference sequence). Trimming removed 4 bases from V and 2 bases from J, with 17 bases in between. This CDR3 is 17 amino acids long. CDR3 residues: CASSSPQWETTNEKLFF. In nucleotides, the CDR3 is TGTGCCAGCAGCTCCCCCCAGTGGGAGACCACTAATGAAAAACTGTTTTTT.

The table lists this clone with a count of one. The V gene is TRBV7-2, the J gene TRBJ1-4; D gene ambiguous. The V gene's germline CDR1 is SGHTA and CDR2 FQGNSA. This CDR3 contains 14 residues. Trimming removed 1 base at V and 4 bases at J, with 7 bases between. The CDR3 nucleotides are TGTGCCAGCAGCTTAGTACAGAGTAATGAAAAACTGTTTTTT. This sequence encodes CASSLVQSNEKLFF.